The clone carrying this TCR beta chain has ten or more counts. Antigen: not known. This entry belongs to a study of T cells in Graves' hyperthyroidism and ophthalmopathy. Points from the study as a whole: Blood also held most thyroid clonotypes expanded beyond 0.001. Ophthalmopathy was predicted by the model a median of roughly 6 months ahead of onset.

Trimming removed 4 bases from V and 0 bases from J, with 10 bases in between. Germline V lookup: CDR1 SNHLY, CDR2 FYNNEI. This CDR3 has 15 amino acids. Amplification of TCR beta CDR3 regions was performed using RNA transcripts as template. The study used the HTBI primer set for a first-round RT-PCR of the TCR CDR3. TCRdb itself ran the multiplex PCR reads through MiXCR, one entry per CDR3 protein. The sample lists under 450,000 distinct CDR3 sequences; approximately 12% were seen once. Sample collection date corresponds to first hyperthyroidism diagnosis, prior to any ophthalmopathy symptoms. From more than 8 ml of fresh peripheral blood, PBMCs were isolated.

This TCR derives from a man aged 25-45 years with Graves' hyperthyroidism that later progressed to Graves' ophthalmopathy. V and J are TRBV2 and TRBJ1-5; tentative D call: TRBD1 (5 bases). Sequencing input: blood. The CDR3 spells CASSVRGNSNQPQHF. CDR3 DNA: TGTGCCAGCAGTGTAAGGGGTAATAGCAATCAGCCCCAGCATTTT. The whole variable domain, remainder taken from reference TRBV2 and TRBJ1-5, is EPEVTQTPSHQVTQMGQEVILRCVPISNHLYFYWYRQILGQKVEFLVSFYNNEISEKSEIFDDQFSVERPDGSNFTLKIRSTKLEDSAMYFCASSVRGNSNQPQHFGDGTRLSIL.